One and the same sample provided the 25 T cell receptor beta chains below, sequenced in a study of OX40 agonist ivuxolimab in advanced cancers. The table came from immunoSEQ multiplex PCR; TCRdb's copy has only in-frame clones and leaves some out. The sample shows 65,000 or so clones, about four fifths of them seen only once. The specimen was CD4+ or CD8+ T cells sorted from blood, collected in a trial of the OX40 agonist ivuxolimab. The source is an adult with an advanced solid tumor such as melanoma, head and neck, liver or kidney cancer.

This rearrangement joins TRBV28 to TRBJ2-7; D is perhaps TRBD1 (6 bases). The CDR3 is made up of 12 amino acids. The germline CDR1 and CDR2 sequences are MDHEN and SYDVKM. Deletions cut 7 bases from V and 5 bases from J, with 12 bases between. The CDR3 DNA reads TGTGCCAGCAACAGGGTTAGGAACGAGCAGTACTTC. Residues: CASNRVRNEQYF.

The rearrangement joins TRBV6-5 to TRBJ1-2, with 8 bases aligning to TRBD1. V lost 5 bases, J lost 1 base, and 3 bases stayed unmatched. Germline V gives CDR1 MNHEY, CDR2 SVGAGI. The CDR3 runs 14 residues. CDR3 sequence reads: CASSRTGLNYGYTF. CDR3 nucleotide sequence: TGTGCCAGCAGTCGGACAGGGCTTAACTATGGCTACACCTTC.

V usage is TRBV5-1 and J usage is TRBJ1-1; D remains unclear. There are 13 residues in the CDR3. Germline CDR1 reads SGHRS; CDR2 reads YFSETQ. V dropped 4 bases and J dropped 3 bases, with 10 bases sitting between them. The CDR3 DNA sequence: TGCGCCAGCAGCCCCCTGGCGGACACTGAAGCTTTCTTT. Protein sequence: CASSPLADTEAFF.

V is TRBV13 and J is TRBJ1-2; TRBD1 matches 8 bases. From germline, CDR1 is PRHDT and CDR2 FYEKMQ (reference sequence). This CDR3 has 13 amino acids. Trimming cost V 9 bases and J 6 bases; bases outside gene matches: 9. The CDR3 reads CASRSQGGHGYTF. The CDR3 region has the DNA TGTGCCAGTCGTTCACAGGGGGGCCATGGCTACACCTTC.

V gene TRBV18 combines with J gene TRBJ1-1, with D unclear. Germline CDR1 reads KGHSH; CDR2 reads LQKENI. Trimming left V 1 base short and J 1 base short, with 13 bases between. The CDR3 totals 16 residues. The CDR3 nucleotides read TGTGCCAGCTCACCACGGACGACGAGGGAGAACACTGAAGCTTTCTTT. It encodes CASSPRTTRENTEAFF.

This clone was seen only a few times. V gene TRBV23-1 combines with J gene TRBJ1-3; D possibly corresponds to TRBD1 (5 bases). TRBV23-1 is reported as an ORF; its role is uncertain. Trimming left V 4 bases short and J 0 bases short, with 10 bases between. CDR3 size: 15 residues. The CDR3 reads CASSPGLLSGNTIYF. CDR3 in DNA: TGCGCCAGCAGTCCGGGACTCCTCTCTGGAAACACCATATATTTT.

The chain combines TRBV5-4 with TRBJ2-5; D unresolved. The V end was cut by 1 base, the J end by 4 bases, with 14 bases between. Germline V gives CDR1 SGHNT, CDR2 YYREEE (reference sequence). CDR3 length equals 15 residues. For the CDR3, the DNA is TGTGCCAGCAGCTTGAGCACCAACACCCCAGAGACCCAGTACTTC. It yields the protein CASSLSTNTPETQYF.

The chain uses TRBV5-1 and TRBJ1-1; 8 positions match TRBD1. The CDR3 totals 14 residues. CDR1 SGHRS and CDR2 YFSETQ come from the germline V gene. J was trimmed by 1 base and V by 7 bases; bases with no gene match: 6. CDR3 in DNA: TGCGCCAGCCAAAAAGGGACAGGGAACACTGAAGCTTTCTTT. Amino acid sequence: CASQKGTGNTEAFF.

V and J are TRBV5-8 and TRBJ2-7; D may be TRBD2 (5 bases). CDR1 is SGHTS and CDR2 is YDEGEE in the germline V gene. The V gene lost 4 bases and the J gene lost 0 bases, with 20 bases spanning the gap. The CDR3 is 17 amino acids. The CDR3 here is CASSRTGRGSSSYEQYF. Here the CDR3 DNA reads TGTGCCAGCAGCCGCACTGGGCGAGGGTCGAGCTCCTACGAGCAGTACTTC.

This chain uses TRBV5-8 with TRBJ2-3; the match to TRBD1 covers 11 bases. V dropped 0 bases and J dropped 4; count of bases not matched to a gene: 1. Germline CDR1 is SGHTS and CDR2 is YDEGEE. The CDR3 length is 15 residues. The CDR3: CASSLGDRGSDTQYF. CDR3 coding DNA: TGTGCCAGCAGCTTGGGGGACAGGGGGTCAGATACGCAGTATTTT. The whole variable domain, remainder taken from reference TRBV5-8 and TRBJ2-3, is EAGVTQSPTHLIKTRGQQATLRCSPISGHTSVYWYQQALGLGLQFLLWYDEGEERNRGNFPPRFSGRQFPNYSSELNVNALELEDSALYLCASSLGDRGSDTQYFGPGTRLTVL.

This sequence joins TRBV11-3 and TRBJ2-7; D might be TRBD1 (6 bases). Germline CDR1 reads SGHNT; CDR2 reads YENEEA. The CDR3 covers 13 residues. The germline V and J ends were trimmed by 0 bases and 7 bases, with 10 bases remaining between them. CDR3 residues: CASSLEQGSEQYF. The DNA for the CDR3 is TGTGCCAGCAGCTTAGAACAGGGTTCAGAGCAGTACTTC. Full variable domain (missing parts from reference TRBV11-3 and TRBJ2-7): EAGVVQSPRYKIIEKKQPVAFWCNPISGHNTLYWYLQNLGQGPELLIRYENEEAVDDSQLPKDRFSAERLKGVDSTLKIQPAELGDSAVYLCASSLEQGSEQYFGPGTRLTVT.

The chain uses TRBV19 and TRBJ1-1, with D maybe TRBD1 (5 bases). The CDR3 spans 15 residues. V was trimmed by 5 bases and J by 1 base, leaving 14 bases between them. Germline CDR1 LNHDA, CDR2 SQIVND (reference sequence). In DNA form, the CDR3 reads TGTGCCAGTAGTCCCCTCGGGGGTCCGAACACTGAAGCTTTCTTT. Protein product: CASSPLGGPNTEAFF.

J is TRBJ2-3 and V is TRBV10-3; 16 nucleotides match TRBD2. Germline trimming cut 2 bases from V and 5 bases from J; bases unmatched to any gene: 4. The CDR3 is 17 residues long. Looked up from germline, CDR1 is ENHRY and CDR2 is SYGVKD. The CDR3 DNA reads as TGTGCCATCAGTGAGCCGGGACTAGCGGGAGGGGGAGATACGCAGTATTTT. It encodes CAISEPGLAGGGDTQYF.

The chain employs TRBV14 and TRBJ2-1; D not resolved. V dropped 4 bases and J dropped 8 bases, with 18 bases sitting between them. The germline gives CDR1 SGHDN, CDR2 FVKESK. This CDR3 is built from 15 residues. CDR3 coding DNA: TGTGCCAGCAGCCGAATGAGGCTACCCTCGGATGAGCAGTTCTTC. As protein: CASSRMRLPSDEQFF.

Here the CDR3 DNA reads TGCGCCAGCAGCCAGAGCGGGGAAAGCAATGAGCAGTTCTTC. Encoded protein: CASSQSGESNEQFF. This chain connects TRBV4-1 to TRBJ2-1, with 7 nucleotides matching TRBD2. The CDR3 has 14 amino acids. Germline loops: CDR1 MGHRA, CDR2 YSYEKL. Trimming at V came to 3 bases and at J to 6 bases, leaving 5 bases not matched to a gene.

The CDR3 DNA is TGTGCCAGCTCACCCCAACGACAGCACACCGGGGAGCTGTTTTTT. As protein: CASSPQRQHTGELFF. This chain joins TRBV18 and TRBJ2-2, with TRBD1 as a possible D gene (5 bases). The V gene lost 3 bases and the J gene lost 3 bases, with 11 bases spanning the gap. In germline, CDR1 is KGHSH, CDR2 LQKENI. This CDR3 contains 15 residues.

This chain links TRBV6-4 with TRBJ1-2; 8 nucleotides match TRBD1. The germline gives CDR1 MRHNA, CDR2 SNTAGT. This CDR3 contains 14 residues. V shed 3 bases and J 5 bases; nucleotides not matched to a gene: 5. The CDR3 spells CASSERTGWYGYTF. The CDR3 DNA reads as TGTGCCAGCAGTGAGCGGACAGGGTGGTATGGCTACACCTTC.

This clone came up a few times. The gene calls are TRBV4-2 and TRBJ2-4; D not resolved. Germline V CDR1 and CDR2: LGHNA, YNFKEQ. This CDR3 is 15 amino acids long. The V gene lost 0 bases and the J gene lost 11 bases, with 17 bases spanning the gap. The CDR3 nucleotides read TGTGCCAGCAGCCAAGAAGTTCGGAGTGGCTCGGTTCAGTACTTC. As protein: CASSQEVRSGSVQYF.

This chain links TRBV7-8 with TRBJ2-3, with D maybe TRBD1 (5 bases). CDR1 is SGHVS and CDR2 is FQNEAQ in the germline V gene. V was clipped by 5 bases and J by 2 bases, with 14 bases between them. CDR3 size: 15 residues. This CDR3 reads CASSNRITTTDTQYF. The CDR3 coding sequence is TGTGCCAGCAGCAACAGGATCACGACCACAGATACGCAGTATTTT.

The chain recombines TRBV9 with TRBJ2-5; TRBD1 matches 9 bases. Gene TRBJ2-7 matches the end of the DNA better, so the J call may be wrong. CDR1 is SGDLS and CDR2 is YYNGEE in the germline V gene. The CDR3 consists of 15 residues. This CDR3 is CASSVGTGDVYEQYF. In DNA, the CDR3 is TGTGCCAGCAGCGTAGGGACAGGGGATGTTTACGAGCAGTACTTC.

The V and J genes are TRBV4-1 and TRBJ1-2; no firm D call. This CDR3 has 15 amino acids. Germline V gene sequence: CDR1 MGHRA, CDR2 YSYEKL. V lost 1 base and J 5 bases, leaving 14 bases between the germline ends. CDR3 DNA: TGCGCCAGCAGCCAAGTGAGGATCCCGTGGTATGGCTACACCTTC. It encodes CASSQVRIPWYGYTF.

The gene calls are TRBV7-3 and TRBJ1-2, with TRBD1 matching over 12 bases. The CDR3 sequence is 15 residues long. Losses at the gene ends were 5 bases for V and 2 bases for J; bases not matched to a gene: 3. The germline CDR1 and CDR2 sequences are SGHTA and FQGTGA. The CDR3 here is CASSPGTGGNYGYTF. CDR3 coding DNA: TGTGCCAGCAGCCCGGGGACAGGGGGCAACTATGGCTACACCTTC.

V usage is TRBV5-6 and J usage is TRBJ1-4; D remains unclear. V gave up 1 base and J gave up 2 bases, with 9 bases separating them. Germline assignment: CDR1 SGHDT and CDR2 YYEEEE. The CDR3 runs 15 residues. This CDR3 reads CASSLLLMTNEKLFF. The CDR3 bases are TGTGCCAGCAGCTTGTTACTCATGACTAATGAAAAACTGTTTTTT.

This chain links TRBV11-2 with TRBJ1-1; 8 bases are shared with TRBD1. This CDR3 is built from 11 residues. CDR1 SGHAT and CDR2 FQNNGV come from the germline V gene. J gave up 11 bases and V 6 bases, and 5 bases lay outside the gene matches. The CDR3 reads CASRRQGRAFF. The CDR3 region has the DNA TGTGCCAGCAGAAGACAGGGGAGGGCTTTCTTT.

The V and J genes are TRBV5-1 and TRBJ1-4, with 9 positions matching TRBD1. The CDR3 contains 15 residues. V lost 4 bases to trimming and J lost 5 bases; unmatched junction nucleotides: 6. Per the germline V gene, CDR1 is SGHRS and CDR2 is YFSETQ. The CDR3 DNA is TGCGCCAGCAGCCCGAACAGGGGGCCCAATGAAAAACTGTTTTTT. Protein: CASSPNRGPNEKLFF.